This T cell receptor (beta chain) was obtained from a study of identifying expanded T cells in peripheral blood. Study outcomes and limitations: Two-week clone count variance significantly increased as total template count grew.

Sequencing used immunoSEQ multiplex PCR; TCRdb keeps in-frame clones, though not all of them. The table shows approximately 91,000 clones, with about nine tenths occurring only once. Remarks on this clone: What it binds is unknown.

Trimming took 7 bases from V and 9 from J, leaving 13 bases between them. Germline CDR1 SNHLY, CDR2 FYNNEI. CDR3 length equals 12 residues. The source of this sequence is a person aged 18 to 75 in good health. The chain joins TRBV2 to TRBJ1-5; D is unclear. Sequenced material: blood. The CDR3 DNA reads TGTGCCAGCAAAAGAGCCGCCGGGCCCCAGCATTTT. This translates into CASKRAAGPQHF.